The T cell receptor beta chain described here comes from a study of low-dose radiotherapy and immunotherapy resistance in tumors. The overall study: In Cohort 2, 1 Gy per fraction was delivered every two weeks, for a total of 13 Gy over 26 weeks. Daily intake of oral aspirin 300 mg by patients lasted four cycles and began on cycle 1 day 1.

First-strand cDNA used TRAV- and TRBV-specific primers, covering alpha and beta chains. A constant-region primer paired with the V-primer adapter amplified TCRs over approximately 20 PCR cycles. The mRNA that was isolated underwent amplification by in vitro transcription. TCRdb ran MiXCR on the reads and lists one entry per CDR3 protein. The table has around 69,000 distinct CDR3 sequences, roughly 30% seen once. Regarding this clonotype: It differs at one base from a far larger clone, so likely a read error.

Time point noted: before trial treatment. Enrollment required an advanced solid tumor negative for tumor-infiltrating lymphocytes. Sequences were derived from PBMCs, sampled before treatment. The source is a female donor with ovarian cancer.

CDR3 nucleotides: TGCGCCAGCAGCCACGGCCGTCGAAAGGTCTACGAGCAGTTCTTC. Its protein product is CASSHGRRKVYEQFF. The chain recombines TRBV4-3 with TRBJ2-1; D not certain. V was clipped by 3 bases and J by 10 bases, with 19 bases between them. Germline V gene data show CDR1 as LGHNA and CDR2 as YSLEER. The CDR3 has 15 residues.